This record covers a single TCR beta chain. No antigen is known for it. This sample was included in a study of blood T cells in healthy people across ages. Whole-study findings and limits: Older individuals had lower TCR beta diversity per million T cells (the decline was roughly linear).

V was pared by 7 bases and J by 1 base, with 14 bases between. Germline V lookup: CDR1 MDHEN, CDR2 SYDVKM. This CDR3 has 15 amino acids. Primers used in a second PCR of about 6 to 11 cycles were a sample-barcoded 5' primer and a J-beta primer mix. Via MiXCR, TCRdb re-called the 5' RACE reads, giving one row per CDR3 protein. Among approximately 1,000,000 distinct CDR3 sequences listed, around 45% were seen once. Sample: blood. The chain joins TRBV28 to TRBJ2-4; no clear D gene. The receptor's source is a woman aged 60 to 75 in good health. CDR3 loop: CASNDIPGAKNIQYF. Here the CDR3 DNA reads TGTGCCAGCAACGACATCCCCGGGGCCAAAAACATTCAGTACTTC.